This T cell receptor (beta chain) emerged from a study of T cells in Graves' hyperthyroidism and ophthalmopathy. Findings of the study overall: In the blood, most expanded thyroid clonotypes above 0.001 appeared as well. The model forecast ophthalmopathy, anticipating it by a median about 6.5 months before onset.

Lactation, pregnancy, other autoimmune disease or uncontrolled infection excluded patients. Diagnoses rested on clinical symptoms, serum thyroxine and TRAb, thyroid ultrasound and orbital computed tomography. On this clonotype itself: The antigen is not known.

The length of the CDR3 is 15 residues. From germline, CDR1 is MNHEY and CDR2 SVGAGI. Trimming took off 4 bases at V and 1 base at J, with 13 bases between the two ends. Regions amplified from RNA transcripts were the TCR beta CDR3 regions. When the TCR CDR3 underwent first-round RT-PCR, the HTBI primer set was used. TCRdb independently ran MiXCR on the multiplex PCR reads; one entry per CDR3 protein. The sample gives about 700,000 distinct CDR3 sequences, approximately 42% of which show up once; about 7.7% is in the top ten. The chain uses TRBV6-5 and TRBJ1-1; D is possibly TRBD1 (5 bases). Sequenced input: peripheral blood or thyroid tissue (not recorded which). This sequence was found in an adult man with Graves' disease, either hyperthyroidism or ophthalmopathy (not recorded which). The chain's CDR3 is CASSSVLGRNTEAFF. Written as DNA, the CDR3 is TGTGCCAGCAGTTCAGTTTTGGGACGGAACACTGAAGCTTTCTTT.